This passage covers 30 T cell receptor beta chains from one sample sequenced in a study of T cells in Graves' hyperthyroidism and ophthalmopathy. The TCR beta CDR3 regions underwent amplification using RNA transcripts as the source. Carried out on the TCR CDR3, a first-round RT-PCR used the HTBI primer set. TCRdb called the multiplex PCR reads again in MiXCR, with one record for every CDR3 protein. The sample has about 680,000 distinct CDR3 sequences, under 45% seen once. Sequences were obtained from blood. These receptors were obtained from a woman in her forties with Graves' hyperthyroidism.

The CDR3 spells CASSLGDREEKLFF. The CDR3 nucleotides are TGTGCCAGCAGCCTAGGGGACAGGGAAGAAAAACTGTTTTTT. The V gene is TRBV9, the J gene TRBJ1-4; 9 bases fit TRBD1. CDR3 length: 14 residues. With V trimmed by 4 bases and J by 8 bases, 6 bases remained unmatched. The V gene's germline CDR1 is SGDLS and CDR2 YYNGEE.

Remarks on this clonotype: At one of its ends the junction is not consistent with the germline gene, which may arise from a read error. V usage is TRBV7-2 and J usage is TRBJ2-7, with 10 bases identical to TRBD2. This CDR3 contains 17 residues. Germline CDR1 and CDR2: SGHTA and FQGNSA. This CDR3 reads CASSQGGGSGGPYEQYF. In DNA, the CDR3 is TGCGCCAGCAGCCAAGGCGGTGGTAGCGGGGGGCCTTACGAGCAGTACTTC.

The sample holds many counts of this clonotype. The chain employs TRBV6-5 and TRBJ1-5; D gene uncertain. CDR1 and CDR2 from the germline V gene are MNHEY and SVGAGI. V was trimmed by 8 bases and J by 0 bases, leaving 8 bases between them. This CDR3 has 13 residues. CDR3 bases: TGTGCCAGCGGGCAAAATAGCAATCAGCCCCAGCATTTT. It specifies CASGQNSNQPQHF.

The table lists this clonotype with many counts. The rearrangement uses TRBV7-9 and TRBJ1-6; the D is unclear. Trimming pared 5 bases from V and 8 bases from J, leaving 10 bases between. Per the germline V gene, CDR1 is SEHNR and CDR2 is FQNEAQ (reference sequence). CDR3 size: 13 residues. The CDR3 DNA reads as TGTGCCAGCAGCCAGAACCGGGATTCACCCCTCCACTTT. It translates to CASSQNRDSPLHF.

This chain uses TRBV7-8 with TRBJ2-7, with 8 bases that match TRBD2. Germline V gene sequence: CDR1 SGHVS, CDR2 FQNEAQ. V was pared by 11 bases and J by 6 bases, with 15 bases of the junction left unmatched. This CDR3 contains 14 residues. The CDR3 region has the DNA TGTGCCTGGAGAATCTCAGCGGGAGCTGGCGAGCAGTACTTC. Translation: CAWRISAGAGEQYF.

This clonotype has a count of ten or more. CDR3 in amino acids: CSASHRGLNTGELFF. The CDR3 DNA follows: TGCAGTGCTAGCCACAGGGGGCTTAACACCGGGGAGCTGTTTTTT. This chain connects TRBV20-1 to TRBJ2-2, with 9 bases lining up with TRBD1. The CDR3 is 15 residues long. The junction had 4 bases not matched to a gene; V was cut back by 3 bases and J by 2 bases. Germline V lookup: CDR1 DFQATT, CDR2 SNEGSKA (reference sequence).

Concerning this clonotype: Because it lacks the conserved phenylalanine or tryptophan at the end, this CDR3 is likely a read error. Because the CDR3's place on the DNA is in doubt, the DNA is left out and the CDR3 is given as listed by TCRdb. J is TRBJ2-5 and V is TRBV11-2; the table calls TRBD1, which could not be checked here. Germline CDR1 and CDR2: SGHAT and FQNNGV. The CDR3 adds up to 9 amino acids, both ends counted. CDR3 loop: CASSLDRTD.

Many counts were recorded for this clonotype. The rearrangement uses TRBV5-4 and TRBJ2-5; tentative D call: TRBD2 (5 bases). Germline CDR1 SGHNT, CDR2 YYREEE (reference sequence). There are 13 residues in the CDR3. V was pared by 4 bases and J by 8 bases, with 15 bases between. In DNA, the CDR3 is TGTGCCAGCAGCCAGGACCCGGGAAGTACCCAGTACTTC. It yields the protein CASSQDPGSTQYF.

Note on this clonotype: The CDR3 end shows no conserved phenylalanine or tryptophan, and so a read error is likely. The chain combines TRBV2 with TRBJ1-1; D gene uncertain. Germline CDR1 and CDR2: SNHLY and FYNNEI. The V and J ends lost 7 bases and 0 bases respectively, with 15 bases between them. The CDR3 has 15 residues. CDR3 protein: CASNLMGKLNTEAFL. CDR3 sequence (DNA): TGTGCCAGCAATCTAATGGGAAAACTGAACACTGAAGCTTTCCTT.

This clonotype has more than one count but fewer than ten. The chain uses TRBV29-1 and TRBJ1-2; D is undetermined. The CDR3 runs 14 residues. The germline CDR1 and CDR2 sequences are SQVTM and ANQGSEA. The V end lost 0 bases, the J end lost 2 bases, and 10 bases lay between the germline ends. CDR3: CSVEDRLTNYGYTF. The CDR3 DNA follows: TGCAGCGTTGAAGATCGACTGACCAACTATGGCTACACCTTC.

About this clonotype itself: A much larger clonotype is one base distant, so this may be a read error. The J gene is TRBJ1-1, the V gene TRBV4-1; tentatively, D is TRBD1 (5 bases). The CDR3 has 12 amino acids. In germline, CDR1 is MGHRA, CDR2 YSYEKL. V was cut by 3 bases and J by 9 bases, with 11 bases left in between. CDR3: CASSQPRDQAFF. The CDR3 coding sequence is TGCGCCAGCAGCCAGCCCAGGGACCAAGCTTTCTTT.

This chain uses TRBV5-8 with TRBJ2-7; unclear D gene. Germline V gene lookup returns CDR1 SGHTS and CDR2 YDEGEE. Trimming removed 5 bases at V and 2 bases at J, with 14 bases between. This CDR3 is 14 amino acids long. Written as DNA, the CDR3 is TGTGCCAGCAGATCGAGGTCGAATACCTACGAGCAGTACTTC. This translates into CASRSRSNTYEQYF. Variable domain in full (rest from reference TRBV5-8 and TRBJ2-7): EAGVTQSPTHLIKTRGQQATLRCSPISGHTSVYWYQQALGLGLQFLLWYDEGEERNRGNFPPRFSGRQFPNYSSELNVNALELEDSALYLCASRSRSNTYEQYFGPGTRLTVT.

This clonotype has just a few counts. The chain has TRBV6-5 and TRBJ1-1; D remains unclear. The germline V and J ends were trimmed by 2 bases and 3 bases, with 7 bases remaining between them. In germline, CDR1 is MNHEY, CDR2 SVGAGI. The length of the CDR3 is 13 residues. In DNA, the CDR3 is TGTGCCAGCAGTTACAACCCCCACACTGAAGCTTTCTTT. Encoded protein: CASSYNPHTEAFF.

This clonotype has a count of ten or more. The rearrangement links TRBV10-3 to TRBJ1-1, with D possibly being TRBD1 (5 bases). CDR1 ENHRY and CDR2 SYGVKD come from the germline V gene. This CDR3 has 13 residues. V dropped 8 bases and J dropped 5 bases, with 15 bases sitting between them. This CDR3 is CAIVRSGGTEAFF. The CDR3, as DNA: TGTGCCATCGTCCGTTCGGGGGGAACTGAAGCTTTCTTT.

The V call is TRBV2, the J call TRBJ2-7, with D maybe TRBD1 (6 bases). From germline, CDR1 is SNHLY and CDR2 FYNNEI. The V and J ends lost 5 bases and 7 bases respectively, with 15 bases between them. The CDR3 is 13 amino acids. In DNA, the CDR3 is TGTGCCAGCAGTTACACAGGGTTTAGGGAGCAGTACTTC. Protein: CASSYTGFREQYF. Based on the CDR3 plus reference TRBV2 and TRBJ2-7, the full variable domain is EPEVTQTPSHQVTQMGQEVILRCVPISNHLYFYWYRQILGQKVEFLVSFYNNEISEKSEIFDDQFSVERPDGSNFTLKIRSTKLEDSAMYFCASSYTGFREQYFGPGTRLTVT.

This clonotype has more than one count but fewer than ten. This chain connects TRBV4-3 to TRBJ1-6; D call uncertain. Germline V gene data show CDR1 as LGHNA and CDR2 as YSLEER. V shed 0 bases and J shed 7 bases, with 10 bases lying between them. This CDR3 has 15 residues. CDR3 nucleotide sequence: TGCGCCAGCAGCCAAGAATTGGATTGGAATTCACCCCTCCACTTT. Its translation: CASSQELDWNSPLHF.

This clonotype has more than one count but fewer than ten. The gene calls are TRBV20-1 and TRBJ2-7, with D perhaps matching TRBD2 (5 bases). V was trimmed by 3 bases and J by 4 bases, leaving 10 bases between them. This CDR3 is 12 amino acids long. Germline lookup yields CDR1 DFQATT and CDR2 SNEGSKA (reference sequence). This chain's CDR3 is CSASHEGYEQYF. Here the CDR3 DNA reads TGCAGTGCTAGCCACGAGGGTTACGAGCAGTACTTC.

The V gene is TRBV9, the J gene TRBJ1-3; D unresolved. Germline V gene data show CDR1 as SGDLS and CDR2 as YYNGEE. V was cut by 0 bases and J by 3 bases, with 4 bases left in between. CDR3 size: 13 residues. CDR3 sequence reads: CASSVEGGNTIYF. The CDR3 bases are TGTGCCAGCAGCGTAGAGGGTGGAAACACCATATATTTT.

This clonotype has more than one count but fewer than ten. V usage is TRBV7-9 and J usage is TRBJ2-3, with 7 bases aligning to TRBD1. Germline V gene sequence: CDR1 SEHNR, CDR2 FQNEAQ (reference sequence). The V and J ends lost 5 bases and 1 base, in that order; junction bases with no gene match: 12. The CDR3 length is 17 residues. This CDR3 reads CASSTDQTGSGTDTQYF. For the CDR3, the DNA is TGTGCCAGCAGCACAGACCAGACAGGGTCAGGCACAGATACGCAGTATTTT.

Comments on this clonotype: The CDR3 does not close with the conserved phenylalanine or tryptophan, likely indicating a read error. It is unclear where the CDR3 begins or ends on the DNA, so no DNA is shown, and the CDR3 is as TCRdb lists it. This chain joins TRBV10-3 and TRBJ2-2. The germline gives CDR1 ENHRY, CDR2 SYGVKD. A total of 8 residues make up the CDR3, ends included. The CDR3: CAISVRAG.

This clonotype was picked up many times. V and J are TRBV6-2 or TRBV6-3 and TRBJ1-2, with D tentatively TRBD1 (5 bases). V lost 0 bases, J lost 5 bases, and 13 bases lay in between. The CDR3 extends over 15 amino acids. Germline V gene sequence: CDR1 MNHEY, CDR2 SVGEGT. The CDR3 nucleotides read TGTGCCAGCAGTTACTCGTATGCAGGGCGATATGGCTACACCTTC. Translating gives CASSYSYAGRYGYTF.

This clonotype was found many times. CDR3: CSAREGTGANYGYTF. CDR3 nucleotide sequence: TGCAGTGCTAGAGAGGGGACAGGGGCGAACTATGGCTACACCTTC. This rearrangement joins TRBV20-1 to TRBJ1-2, with 10 bases lining up with TRBD1. The junction had 3 bases not matched to a gene; V was cut back by 0 bases and J by 2 bases. Germline V gives CDR1 DFQATT, CDR2 SNEGSKA (reference sequence). The CDR3 has 15 residues.

The table lists this clonotype with many counts. This chain connects TRBV5-4 to TRBJ2-7, with TRBD2 as a possible D gene (6 bases). V shed 5 bases and J shed 7 bases, with 19 bases lying between them. The CDR3 is 14 residues long. Germline lookup yields CDR1 SGHNT and CDR2 YYREEE (reference sequence). This CDR3 is CASRRAGPSGEQYF. Here the CDR3 DNA reads TGTGCCAGCAGGCGGGCAGGCCCGAGCGGGGAGCAGTACTTC.

V gene TRBV9 combines with J gene TRBJ2-2; D possibly uses TRBD1 or TRBD2 (5 bases each). V lost 8 bases to trimming and J lost 0 bases, with 20 bases between them. From germline, CDR1 is SGDLS and CDR2 YYNGEE. The CDR3 loop spans 17 amino acids. CDR3 sequence reads: CASIGTEHSTNTGELFF. DNA for the CDR3: TGTGCCAGTATCGGGACCGAACATTCTACGAACACCGGGGAGCTGTTTTTT.

This chain joins TRBV29-1 and TRBJ2-1; perhaps TRBD1 as D (5 bases). The J call could be wrong; TRBJ2-7 is a better fit for the DNA end. Germline V gene sequence: CDR1 SQVTM, CDR2 ANQGSEA. The CDR3 consists of 12 residues. CDR3 nucleotide sequence: TGCAGCGTTGAGGTATGGGGCAATGAGCAGTACTTC. Translated: CSVEVWGNEQYF.

The chain is built from TRBV2 and TRBJ1-4; 8 bases fit TRBD1. Trimming cost V 6 bases and J 4 bases; bases outside gene matches: 4. Germline V gives CDR1 SNHLY, CDR2 FYNNEI. The CDR3 contains 14 residues. This CDR3 reads CASRTGDGNEKLFF. The CDR3 DNA reads as TGTGCCAGCAGGACAGGGGACGGTAATGAAAAACTGTTTTTT.

This clonotype was counted only a few times. A read error may account for a junction end that differs from germline. The chain links TRBV11-2 to TRBJ2-7; tentative D call: TRBD1 (6 bases). This CDR3 has 14 residues. The V gene's germline CDR1 is SGHAT and CDR2 FQNNGV. The CDR3 DNA reads as TGTGCCAGCAACTTACAAGGGGGCTCCTACGAGCAGTACTTC. It codes for CASNLQGGSYEQYF.

This clonotype was found a few times. CDR3 in amino acids: CASSQDPRAHGYTF. The CDR3 nucleotides are TGTGCCAGCAGCCAAGATCCGAGGGCCCATGGCTACACCTTC. The V call is TRBV25-1, the J call TRBJ1-2, with unresolved D. CDR1 is MGHDK and CDR2 is SYGVNS in the germline V gene. V was trimmed by 6 bases and J by 6 bases, leaving 17 bases between them. The CDR3 spans 14 residues.

This clonotype was detected ten times or more. This chain connects TRBV5-6 to TRBJ1-1, with unresolved D. In germline, CDR1 is SGHDT, CDR2 YYEEEE. V was clipped by 2 bases and J by 5 bases, with 7 bases between them. The CDR3 totals 12 residues. The CDR3 region is CASSFEATEAFF. In nucleotides, the CDR3 is TGTGCCAGCAGCTTCGAAGCGACTGAAGCTTTCTTT. Full variable domain (outside the CDR3, taken from reference TRBV5-6 and TRBJ1-1): DAGVTQSPTHLIKTRGQQVTLRCSPKSGHDTVSWYQQALGQGPQFIFQYYEEEERQRGNFPDRFSGHQFPNYSSELNVNALLLGDSALYLCASSFEATEAFFGQGTRLTVV.

The gene calls are TRBV10-3 and TRBJ1-2; the match to TRBD1 covers 7 bases. J gave up 4 bases and V 7 bases, and 6 bases lay outside the gene matches. CDR3 length equals 13 residues. Germline CDR1 ENHRY, CDR2 SYGVKD. The chain's CDR3 is CAITSGQLYGYTF. The CDR3 region has the DNA TGTGCCATCACCTCGGGACAGCTCTATGGCTACACCTTC.